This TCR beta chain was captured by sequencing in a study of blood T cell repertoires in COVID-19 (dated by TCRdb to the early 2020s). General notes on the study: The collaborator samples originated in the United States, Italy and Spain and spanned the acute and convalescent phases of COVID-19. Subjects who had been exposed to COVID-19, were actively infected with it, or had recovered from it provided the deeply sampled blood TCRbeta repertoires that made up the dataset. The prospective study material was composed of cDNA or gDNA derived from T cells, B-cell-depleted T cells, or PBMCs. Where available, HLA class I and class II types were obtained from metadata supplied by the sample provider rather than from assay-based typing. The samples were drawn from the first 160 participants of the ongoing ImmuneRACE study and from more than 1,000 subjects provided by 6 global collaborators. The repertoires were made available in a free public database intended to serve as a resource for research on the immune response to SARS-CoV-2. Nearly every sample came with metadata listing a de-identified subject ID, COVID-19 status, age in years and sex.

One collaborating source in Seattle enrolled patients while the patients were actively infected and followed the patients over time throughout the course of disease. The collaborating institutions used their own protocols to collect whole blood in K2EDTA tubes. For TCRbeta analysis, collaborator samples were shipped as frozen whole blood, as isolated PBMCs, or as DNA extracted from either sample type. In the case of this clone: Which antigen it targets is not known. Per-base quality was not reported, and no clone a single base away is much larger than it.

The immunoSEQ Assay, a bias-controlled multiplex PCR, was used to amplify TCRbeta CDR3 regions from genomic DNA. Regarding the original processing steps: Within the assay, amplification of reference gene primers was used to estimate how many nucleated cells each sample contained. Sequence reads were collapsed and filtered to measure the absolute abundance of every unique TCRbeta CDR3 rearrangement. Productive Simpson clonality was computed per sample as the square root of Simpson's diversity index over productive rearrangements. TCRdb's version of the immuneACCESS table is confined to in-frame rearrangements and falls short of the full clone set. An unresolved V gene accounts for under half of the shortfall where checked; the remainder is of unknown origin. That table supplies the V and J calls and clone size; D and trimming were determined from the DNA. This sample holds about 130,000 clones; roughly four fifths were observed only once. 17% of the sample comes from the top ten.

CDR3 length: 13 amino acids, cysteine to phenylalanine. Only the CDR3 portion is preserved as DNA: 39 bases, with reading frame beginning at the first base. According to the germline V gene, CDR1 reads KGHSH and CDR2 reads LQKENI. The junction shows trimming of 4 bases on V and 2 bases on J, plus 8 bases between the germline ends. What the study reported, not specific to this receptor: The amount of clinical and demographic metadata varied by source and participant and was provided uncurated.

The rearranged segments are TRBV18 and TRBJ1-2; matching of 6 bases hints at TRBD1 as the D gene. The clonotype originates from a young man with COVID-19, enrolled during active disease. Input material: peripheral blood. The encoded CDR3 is CASSRDTNYGYTF. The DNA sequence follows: TGTGCCAGCTCACGGGACACCAACTATGGCTACACCTTC.